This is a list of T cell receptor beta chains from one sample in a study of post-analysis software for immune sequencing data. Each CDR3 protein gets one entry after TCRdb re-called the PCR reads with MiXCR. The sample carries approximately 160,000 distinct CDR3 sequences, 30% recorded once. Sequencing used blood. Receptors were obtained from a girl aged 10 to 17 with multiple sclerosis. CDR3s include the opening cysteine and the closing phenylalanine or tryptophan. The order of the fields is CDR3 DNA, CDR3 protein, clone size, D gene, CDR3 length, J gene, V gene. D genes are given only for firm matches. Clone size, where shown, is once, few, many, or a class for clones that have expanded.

TGTGCCAGCAGTTATGGGGGGGGCCTAAACTATGGCTACACCTTC,CASSYGGGLNYGYTF,NA,NA,15,TRBJ1-2,TRBV6-5
TGCGCCAGCAGCTTGGCGATGACTAGCGATTCCTACGAGCAGTACTTC,CASSLAMTSDSYEQYF,many,TRBD2,16,TRBJ2-7,TRBV5-1
TGTGCCAGCAGCTACGCCCAAGATCTAGAGGGCTATGGCTACACCTTC,CASSYAQDLEGYGYTF,few,NA,16,TRBJ1-2,TRBV11-2
TGTGCCAGCAGCCCCCCCGGACAGGGGGCGGGAACTGAAGCTTTCTTT,CASSPPGQGAGTEAFF,NA,TRBD1,16,TRBJ1-1,TRBV7-2
TGTGCCAGCAGCCCAATGTTGGGCCAGGACACCGGGGAGCTGTTTTTT,CASSPMLGQDTGELFF,NA,NA,16,TRBJ2-2,TRBV7-9
TGTGCCAGCAGCTTGTTGTCCAGTAACCCCTACGAGCAGTACTTC,CASSLLSSNPYEQYF,NA,NA,15,TRBJ2-7,TRBV5-6
TGTGCGTCGCCCTCCAGCTCCTACGAGCAGTACTTC,CASPSSSYEQYF,many,NA,12,TRBJ2-7,TRBV28
TGTGCCAGCAGTTATAGTCTAGGGCGAAGGGGTGAAAAACTGTTTTTT,CASSYSLGRRGEKLFF,NA,NA,16,TRBJ1-4,TRBV6-5
TGTGCCGGCAGCTACGGACAGCCCTATGGCTACACCTTC,CAGSYGQPYGYTF,NA,NA,13,TRBJ1-2,TRBV7-2
TGCGCCAGCAGCCAAGATATTGGGCTGGGGGAGCAGTACTTC,CASSQDIGLGEQYF,many,NA,14,TRBJ2-7,TRBV4-1
TGTGCCAGCAGCGCAGCCTCCCGGGACCTGCAGGATGAGCAGTTCTTC,CASSAASRDLQDEQFF,NA,NA,16,TRBJ2-1,TRBV7-9
TGTGCCAGCAGTTACTTCGCGGGAGCTAGCACAGATACGCAGTATTTT,CASSYFAGASTDTQYF,once,TRBD2,16,TRBJ2-3,TRBV6-5
TGTGCCAGCAGCGGGGGAGTCCTGGATACGCAGTATTTT,CASSGGVLDTQYF,many,NA,13,TRBJ2-3,TRBV6-5
TGTGCCAGCAGCTTAAAAGGAGGGGAACCCTATAATTCACCCCTCCACTTT,CASSLKGGEPYNSPLHF,few,NA,17,TRBJ1-6,TRBV7-8
TGTGCCAGCAGTATCGTGGGGAGTAACTATGGCTACACCTTC,CASSIVGSNYGYTF,once,NA,14,TRBJ1-2,TRBV28
TGTGCCAGCAGCTCGGGACCCCTAGGAGGCTCCTACAATGAGCAGTTCTTC,CASSSGPLGGSYNEQFF,few,NA,17,TRBJ2-1,TRBV28
TGTGCCAGCGAGGGGGACCGCGACGAGCAGTACTTC,CASEGDRDEQYF,many,NA,12,TRBJ2-7,TRBV28
TGCGCCAGCAGCGACGGGACTAGCGGGATCTATAGCACAGATACGCAGTATTTT,CASSDGTSGIYSTDTQYF,NA,TRBD2,18,TRBJ2-3,TRBV5-1
TGTGCCAGCAGCTTTGGGGACCCAGGGCTGGGGGAGCAGTACTTC,CASSFGDPGLGEQYF,many,NA,15,TRBJ2-7,TRBV5-5
TGCAGCGTTGATGGGGCAGGGGATGAGCAGTTCTTC,CSVDGAGDEQFF,many,NA,12,TRBJ2-1,TRBV29-1
TGTGCCAGCTCGCCAAATACAGGGATAGAGACCCAGTACTTC,CASSPNTGIETQYF,NA,NA,14,TRBJ2-5,TRBV18
TGTGCCAGCAGCCTCTCCGCGGAGACCCAGTACTTC,CASSLSAETQYF,NA,NA,12,TRBJ2-5,TRBV3-1
TGTGCCATCAGCGGGGCGGGGAGCTCCTACAATGAGCAGTTCTTC,CAISGAGSSYNEQFF,many,NA,15,TRBJ2-1,TRBV10-3
TGCAGCGTTGGGAGTAGCGGCACAGATACGCAGTATTTT,CSVGSSGTDTQYF,NA,NA,13,TRBJ2-3,TRBV29-1
TGCAGTGCTAGGGTTAAGTGCAATGAGCAGTTCTTC,CSARVKCNEQFF,NA,NA,12,TRBJ2-1,TRBV20-1
TGCAGTGCCAACACGGTAATCCTCGGACACCAAAGAGGTCAAGAGACCCAGTACTTC,CSANTVILGHQRGQETQYF,many,NA,19,TRBJ2-5,TRBV20-1
TGCGCCGGCAGCTTGGAGCGCTTGAGTGGGCGAAATACCTACGAGCGGTACTTC,CAGSLERLSGRNTYERYF,NA,NA,18,TRBJ2-7,TRBV5-1
TGCGCCAGCAGCCATCGCCCCCGGCAGACCCTTTCCCACGAGCAGTACTTC,CASSHRPRQTLSHEQYF,many,NA,17,TRBJ2-7,TRBV4-1
TGTGCCAGCAGCCTCGCCGCGGATACGCAGTATTTT,CASSLAADTQYF,many,NA,12,TRBJ2-3,TRBV3-1
TGTGCCACCAGCGCGTCCTATAATTCACCCCTCCACTTT,CATSASYNSPLHF,NA,NA,13,TRBJ1-6,TRBV24-1
TGCGCCAGCAGCTTAGCTTCACAGGGAATAGGCTACGAGCAGTACTTC,CASSLASQGIGYEQYF,many,NA,16,TRBJ2-7,TRBV5-1
TGTGCCAGCATCGGGACAGGGGGTAGGACAGATACGCAGTATTTT,CASIGTGGRTDTQYF,NA,TRBD1,15,TRBJ2-3,TRBV6-1
TGTGCCAGTGGGACTAGCGGGTGTCCCGAGCAGTACTTC,CASGTSGCPEQYF,NA,TRBD2,13,TRBJ2-7,TRBV9
TGTGCCAGCAGCCCACGGACTAGCGGTTTCTACAATGAGCAGTTCTTC,CASSPRTSGFYNEQFF,many,TRBD2,16,TRBJ2-1,TRBV7-2
TGTGCCAGCAGTTTATCGGCAGGGAGCACAGATACGCAGTATTTT,CASSLSAGSTDTQYF,many,NA,15,TRBJ2-3,TRBV28
TGTGCCTGCAGCTTGGGTTACGAGCAGTACTTC,CACSLGYEQYF,NA,NA,11,TRBJ2-7,TRBV5-6
TGTGCCAGCAGTGTGAACAGGGTAGGAACTAATGAAAAACTGTTTTTT,CASSVNRVGTNEKLFF,NA,NA,16,TRBJ1-4,TRBV12-3/TRBV12-4
TGTGCCAGCAGGCCCCGGGACAGACATGCAGATACGCAGTATTTT,CASRPRDRHADTQYF,NA,TRBD1,15,TRBJ2-3,TRBV27
TGTGCCATCGGACAGGGCTCCCGAGAGACCCAGTACTTC,CAIGQGSRETQYF,many,TRBD1,13,TRBJ2-5,TRBV10-3
TGTGCCAGCAGCCGCCTACTAGCGCCCCAGGCGGAGGCCCAGTACTTC,CASSRLLAPQAEAQYF,NA,TRBD2,16,TRBJ2-5,TRBV14
TGTGCCAGCAGCCATCGTAATCGGGGGGCCACAGATACGCAGTATTTT,CASSHRNRGATDTQYF,few,NA,16,TRBJ2-3,TRBV3-1
TGCGCCAGCAGCCCACAGCGTACCCCCTACAATGAGCAGTTCTTC,CASSPQRTPYNEQFF,many,NA,15,TRBJ2-1,TRBV5-1
TGTGCCAGCAGCCTTGTATGGGGACAGGGAGGCTACGAGCAGTACTTC,CASSLVWGQGGYEQYF,NA,TRBD1,16,TRBJ2-7,TRBV11-2
TGTGCCAGCAGTCTAGTGGGAGGGCCAGATACGCAGTATTTT,CASSLVGGPDTQYF,few,TRBD2,14,TRBJ2-3,TRBV12-3/TRBV12-4
TGTGCCAGCAGCTTACGCGGGGCCCATGAGCAGTTCTTC,CASSLRGAHEQFF,NA,NA,13,TRBJ2-1,TRBV11-3
TGTGCCAGCAGTCCCGACAGGGGGTGGAAAAATGAGCAGTTCTTC,CASSPDRGWKNEQFF,NA,TRBD1,15,TRBJ2-1,TRBV28
TGCGCCAGCAGCCTCCCGGGGGGGGTTGAAGCTTTCTTT,CASSLPGGVEAFF,few,NA,13,TRBJ1-1,TRBV4-1
TGTGCCAGTAGTATAACTGAAGCTTTCTTT,CASSITEAFF,few,NA,10,TRBJ1-1,TRBV19
TGTGCCAGCAGTTCCAGCCCGAGGGCCTACTCTGGAAACACCATATATTTT,CASSSSPRAYSGNTIYF,NA,NA,17,TRBJ1-3,TRBV6-5
TGCAGCGTTGGGGCCCCGGGGGTCGACGAGCAGTACTTC,CSVGAPGVDEQYF,many,NA,13,TRBJ2-7,TRBV29-1
TGCAGTGCTAGAGGGTGGGCACCATCCTACGAGCAGTACTTC,CSARGWAPSYEQYF,few,NA,14,TRBJ2-7,TRBV20-1
TGTGCCAGCAGCCCACAGGGCGGGAGGGGAGAGACCCAGTACTTC,CASSPQGGRGETQYF,few,TRBD2,15,TRBJ2-5,TRBV7-9
TGTGCCAGCAGCCTTGGACTAGGCATAGAGACCCAGTACTTC,CASSLGLGIETQYF,few,TRBD2,14,TRBJ2-5,TRBV14
TGTGCCAGCAGTAAGGTACTGGGGGTGAACACTGAAGCTTTCTTT,CASSKVLGVNTEAFF,NA,NA,15,TRBJ1-1,TRBV12-3/TRBV12-4